This TCR beta chain was documented in a study of blood T cell repertoires in COVID-19. Sequencing used immunoSEQ multiplex PCR; TCRdb keeps in-frame clones, though not all of them. The sample contains roughly 260,000 clones, roughly 86% of which appear only once. Donors in Cohort 3 who had recovered were those with two negative PCRs, healthcare professional clearance, or resolution of their symptoms. The sequence was obtained from a woman younger than 35 who had recovered from COVID-19. Sequenced input: PBMCs or T cells enriched from blood (not recorded which).

The CDR3 loop reads CASSQNVGRAYEQYF. The CDR3 bases are TGTGCCAGCAGCCAAAACGTGGGGAGAGCCTACGAGCAGTACTTC. The genes are TRBV7-2 and TRBJ2-7, with a possible D match to TRBD2 (5 bases). The CDR3 spans 15 residues. Germline loops: CDR1 SGHTA, CDR2 FQGNSA. The ends were cut back, 5 bases at V and 2 bases at J, with 16 bases in the middle. Filled out from reference TRBV7-2 and TRBJ2-7, the complete variable domain reads GAGVSQSPSNKVTEKGKDVELRCDPISGHTALYWYRQSLGQGLEFLIYFQGNSAPDKSGLPSDRFSAERTGGSVSTLTIQRTQQEDSAVYLCASSQNVGRAYEQYFGPGTRLTVT.